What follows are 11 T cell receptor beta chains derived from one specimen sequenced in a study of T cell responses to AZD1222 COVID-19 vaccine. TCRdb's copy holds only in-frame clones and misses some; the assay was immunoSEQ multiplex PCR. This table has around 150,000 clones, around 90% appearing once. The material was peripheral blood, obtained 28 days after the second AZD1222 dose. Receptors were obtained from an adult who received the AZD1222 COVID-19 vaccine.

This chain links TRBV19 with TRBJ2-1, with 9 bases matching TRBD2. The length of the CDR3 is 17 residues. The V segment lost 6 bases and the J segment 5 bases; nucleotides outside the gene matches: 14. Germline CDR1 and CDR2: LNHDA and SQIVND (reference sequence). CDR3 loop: CASRIPSGVGVDNEQFF. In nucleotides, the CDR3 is TGTGCCAGTAGAATCCCTAGCGGGGTAGGGGTAGACAATGAGCAGTTCTTC. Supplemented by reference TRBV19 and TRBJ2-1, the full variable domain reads DGGITQSPKYLFRKEGQNVTLSCEQNLNHDAMYWYRQDPGQGLRLIYYSQIVNDFQKGDIAEGYSVSREKKESFPLTVTSAQKNPTAFYLCASRIPSGVGVDNEQFFGPGTRLTVL.

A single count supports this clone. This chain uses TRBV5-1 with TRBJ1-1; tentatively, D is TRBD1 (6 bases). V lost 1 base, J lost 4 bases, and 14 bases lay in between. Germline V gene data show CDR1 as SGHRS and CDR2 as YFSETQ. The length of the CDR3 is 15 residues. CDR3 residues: CASSLREQGITEAFF. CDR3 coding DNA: TGCGCCAGCAGCTTGAGGGAACAGGGTATCACTGAAGCTTTCTTT. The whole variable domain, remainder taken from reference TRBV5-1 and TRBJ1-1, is KAGVTQTPRYLIKTRGQQVTLSCSPISGHRSVSWYQQTPGQGLQFLFEYFSETQRNKGNFPGRFSGRQFSNSRSEMNVSTLELGDSALYLCASSLREQGITEAFFGQGTRLTVV.

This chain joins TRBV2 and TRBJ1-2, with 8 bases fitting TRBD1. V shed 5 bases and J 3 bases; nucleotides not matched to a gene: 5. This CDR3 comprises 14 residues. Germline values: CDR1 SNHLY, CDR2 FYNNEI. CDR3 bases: TGTGCCAGCAGTTTACAGGGGGTTGACTATGGCTACACCTTC. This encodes CASSLQGVDYGYTF.

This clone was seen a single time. The CDR3 is CASSQVGTNNEQFF. The CDR3, as DNA: TGTGCCAGCAGCCAAGTAGGGACCAACAATGAGCAGTTCTTC. The gene calls are TRBV3-1 (or the pseudogene TRBV3-2) and TRBJ2-1; the D call may be TRBD1 or TRBD2 (5 bases each). Trimming shortened V by 1 base and J by 5 bases, and 9 bases separated the two germline ends. The CDR3 consists of 14 residues. Germline V gene lookup returns CDR1 LGHDT and CDR2 YNNKEL (reference sequence).

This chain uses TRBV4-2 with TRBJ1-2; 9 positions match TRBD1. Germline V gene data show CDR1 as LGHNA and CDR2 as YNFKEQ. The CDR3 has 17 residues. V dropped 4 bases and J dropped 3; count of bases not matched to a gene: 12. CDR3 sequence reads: CASSPNGQGTRDYGYTF. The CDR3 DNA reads TGTGCCAGCAGCCCAAATGGACAGGGGACCCGGGACTATGGCTACACCTTC.

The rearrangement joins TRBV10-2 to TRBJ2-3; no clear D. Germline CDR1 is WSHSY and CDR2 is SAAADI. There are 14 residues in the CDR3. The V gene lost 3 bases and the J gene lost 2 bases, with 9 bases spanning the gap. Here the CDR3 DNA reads TGCGCCAGCAGTGACCCTGGGTCCACAGATACGCAGTATTTT. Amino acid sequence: CASSDPGSTDTQYF.

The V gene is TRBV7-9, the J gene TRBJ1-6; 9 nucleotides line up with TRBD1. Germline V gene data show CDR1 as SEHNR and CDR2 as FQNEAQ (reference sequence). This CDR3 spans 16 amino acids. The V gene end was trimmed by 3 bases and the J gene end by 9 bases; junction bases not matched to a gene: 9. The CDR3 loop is CASSLGEQGAGSPLHF. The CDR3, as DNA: TGTGCCAGCAGCTTGGGTGAACAGGGGGCAGGTTCACCCCTCCACTTT.

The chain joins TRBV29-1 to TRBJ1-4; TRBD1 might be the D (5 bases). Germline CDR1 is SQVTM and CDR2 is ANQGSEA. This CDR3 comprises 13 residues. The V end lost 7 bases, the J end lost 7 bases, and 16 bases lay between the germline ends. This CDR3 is CSAQQASTEKLFF. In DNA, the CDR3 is TGCAGCGCACAACAGGCGTCGACTGAAAAACTGTTTTTT.

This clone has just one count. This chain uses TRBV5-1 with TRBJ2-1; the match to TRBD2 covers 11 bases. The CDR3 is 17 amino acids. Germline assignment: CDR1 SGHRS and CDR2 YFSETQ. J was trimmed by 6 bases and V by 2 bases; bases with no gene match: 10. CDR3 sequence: CASSLSTSGTLGNEQFF. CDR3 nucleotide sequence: TGCGCCAGCAGCTTATCGACTAGCGGGACCCTCGGCAATGAGCAGTTCTTC.

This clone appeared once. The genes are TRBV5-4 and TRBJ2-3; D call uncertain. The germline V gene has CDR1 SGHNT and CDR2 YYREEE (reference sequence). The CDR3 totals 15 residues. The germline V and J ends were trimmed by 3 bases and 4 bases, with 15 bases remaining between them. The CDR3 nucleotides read TGTGCCAGCAGCTCCAGACCGCCTCAGGCAGATACGCAGTATTTT. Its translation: CASSSRPPQADTQYF.

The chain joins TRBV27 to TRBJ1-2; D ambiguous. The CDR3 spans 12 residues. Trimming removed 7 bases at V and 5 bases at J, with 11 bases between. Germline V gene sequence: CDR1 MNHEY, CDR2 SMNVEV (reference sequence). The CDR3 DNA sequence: TGTGCCAGCATGAAGATGGGGTATGGCTACACCTTC. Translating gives CASMKMGYGYTF.